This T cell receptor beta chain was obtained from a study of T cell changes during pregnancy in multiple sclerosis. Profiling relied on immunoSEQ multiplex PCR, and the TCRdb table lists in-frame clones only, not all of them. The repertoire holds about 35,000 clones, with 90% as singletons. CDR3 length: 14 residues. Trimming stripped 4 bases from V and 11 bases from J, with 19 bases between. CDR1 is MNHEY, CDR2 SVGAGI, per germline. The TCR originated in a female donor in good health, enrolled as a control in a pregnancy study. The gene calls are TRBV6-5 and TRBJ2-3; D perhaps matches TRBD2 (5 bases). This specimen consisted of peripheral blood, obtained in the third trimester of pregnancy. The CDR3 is CASSSRGRTPKQYF. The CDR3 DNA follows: TGTGCCAGCAGTTCCCGGGGAAGGACTCCTAAGCAGTATTTT.